The T cell receptor (beta chain) under discussion was sequenced for a study of tumor-infiltrating lymphocytes in localized non-small cell lung cancer. Germline lookup yields CDR1 SGHRS and CDR2 YFSETQ. Trimming took 0 bases from V and 11 from J; bases not matched to a gene: 9. The CDR3 spans 14 residues. This table comes from immunoSEQ multiplex PCR, and its TCRdb copy is limited to in-frame clones, with some not included. The data hold 9,300 or so clones, with about 70% observed a single time. This rearrangement joins TRBV5-1 to TRBJ1-1, with TRBD1 matching over 8 bases. This TCR came from a human donor with non-small cell lung cancer. Input material: lung tumor tissue. The CDR3 loop is CASSLGQGAFGAFF. As DNA, the CDR3 is TGCGCCAGCAGCTTGGGCCAGGGGGCCTTTGGGGCTTTCTTT.